A selection of T cell receptor beta chains follows, all from one sample in a study of blood T cell repertoires in COVID-19. The assay was immunoSEQ multiplex PCR, and TCRdb's table has in-frame clones only and misses some. The sample yields hundreds of thousands of clones, approximately 82% seen once. Source material: peripheral blood. The receptors were sampled from a woman between 45 and 65 years old with acute or convalescent COVID-19. CDR3s include the opening cysteine and the closing phenylalanine or tryptophan. Fields, in order: V gene, D gene, clone size, J gene, CDR3 DNA, CDR3 protein. D genes are given only for firm matches. A row's size may be missing; if present it is once, few, many or a size class.

V: TRBV19
D: TRBD2
size: few
J: TRBJ2-7
DNA: TGTGCCAGTAGTTCTAGCGGGAGGGGAACCTACGAGCAGTACTTC
CDR3: CASSSSGRGTYEQYF

V: TRBV6-5
D: TRBD2
size: .
J: TRBJ2-7
DNA: TGTGCCAGCAGGGCGGCTAGCGGACAATACGAGCAGTACTTC
CDR3: CASRAASGQYEQYF

V: TRBV12-3/TRBV12-4
D: TRBD2
size: .
J: TRBJ2-4
DNA: TGTGCCAGCAGTCCCCCGGCGGGGGGTCAGTACTTC
CDR3: CASSPPAGGQYF

V: TRBV5-1
D: TRBD1
size: .
J: TRBJ1-1
DNA: TGCGCCAGCAGCAAGTACCAACAGGGGATGAACACTGAAGCTTTCTTT
CDR3: CASSKYQQGMNTEAFF

V: TRBV5-1
D: .
size: .
J: TRBJ2-5
DNA: TGCGCCAGCAGCTTGTCGCAGGGTGTGAAGACCCAGTACTTC
CDR3: CASSLSQGVKTQYF

V: TRBV5-6
D: .
size: .
J: TRBJ2-2
DNA: TGTGCCAGCAGCTTCCCACAGGGATGGGAAGTCACCGGGGAGCTGTTTTTT
CDR3: CASSFPQGWEVTGELFF

V: TRBV19
D: .
size: .
J: TRBJ2-1
DNA: TGTGCCAGTAGTCTTAGCAGCTACAATGAGCAGTTCTTC
CDR3: CASSLSSYNEQFF

V: TRBV4-1
D: .
size: .
J: TRBJ2-7
DNA: TGCGCCAGCAGCCAAGCGCCGGCCTACGAGCAGTACTTC
CDR3: CASSQAPAYEQYF

V: TRBV4-1
D: .
size: few
J: TRBJ2-1
DNA: TGCGCCAGCAGCCAAGATGCGACCGGGTACAATGAGCAGTTCTTC
CDR3: CASSQDATGYNEQFF

V: TRBV28
D: .
size: .
J: TRBJ1-3
DNA: TGTGCCAGCAGTTACTCCCCCGGGGGGACCTCTGGAAACACCATATATTTT
CDR3: CASSYSPGGTSGNTIYF

V: TRBV18
D: TRBD1
size: .
J: TRBJ1-1
DNA: TGTGCCAGCTCACCACAGGTGACAGGGCTTGCCGGCACTGAAGCTTTCTTT
CDR3: CASSPQVTGLAGTEAFF

V: TRBV29-1
D: .
size: .
J: TRBJ2-1
DNA: TGCAGCGTTAGCCGAGCCGGGGGTGAGCAGTTCTTC
CDR3: CSVSRAGGEQFF

V: TRBV11-2
D: TRBD2
size: .
J: TRBJ2-1
DNA: TGTGCCAGCAGCTTAAGGCCCACTAGCGGGTTCGGCGATGAGCAGTTCTTC
CDR3: CASSLRPTSGFGDEQFF

V: TRBV7-9
D: .
size: .
J: TRBJ2-1
DNA: TGTGCCAGCAGCGGGGTGATTGGGGCTTACAATGAGCAGTTCTTC
CDR3: CASSGVIGAYNEQFF

V: TRBV24-1
D: .
size: .
J: TRBJ1-3
DNA: TGTGCCACCAGTGATGGTTTTAGCACCATATATTTT
CDR3: CATSDGFSTIYF

V: TRBV19
D: TRBD1
size: .
J: TRBJ2-5
DNA: TGTGCCAGTAGCCCACAGGGGGCTTGGGAGACCCAGTACTTC
CDR3: CASSPQGAWETQYF

V: TRBV6-1
D: TRBD1
size: few
J: TRBJ1-5
DNA: TGTGCCAGCAGTGACCGACAGGGAACGCAGCCCCAGCATTTT
CDR3: CASSDRQGTQPQHF

V: TRBV29-1
D: TRBD2
size: .
J: TRBJ2-2
DNA: TGCAGCGCATTAGCGGGATTTAACACCGGGGAGCTGTTTTTT
CDR3: CSALAGFNTGELFF

V: TRBV3-1/TRBV3-2
D: TRBD2
size: .
J: TRBJ2-1
DNA: TGTGCCAGCAGCCAACTTTCAGAGGGGACGGGAGGTCGGTTCTTC
CDR3: CASSQLSEGTGGRFF